This T cell receptor (beta chain) was identified during a study of cytomegalovirus exposure and HLA in healthy donors. The CDR3 consists of 13 residues. Germline loops: CDR1 SGHTS, CDR2 YDEGEE. V was trimmed by 6 bases and J by 4 bases, leaving 13 bases between them. The primer mix had 60 Vbeta and 13 Jbeta primers. Data came from immunoSEQ multiplex PCR; TCRdb stores just in-frame clones and leaves some out. The sample includes 170,000 or so clones, 80% seen only once; the top ten take around 6.9%. Sequencing used PBMCs. The TCR was taken from a male donor in good health and CMV-seropositive. The chain joins TRBV5-8 to TRBJ1-2; D is uncertain. The CDR3 nucleotides are TGTGCCAGCATCAATGCGGACTTCTATGGCTACACCTTC. Translation gives CASINADFYGYTF.